The 25 T cell receptor beta chains presented below share a single source sample, sequenced in a study of cytomegalovirus exposure and HLA in healthy donors. Here immunoSEQ multiplex PCR was the method, and the copy in TCRdb shows in-frame clones only, minus some. The data contain approximately 210,000 clones, 86% of them singletons. The sequencing sample was made of PBMCs. These receptors were taken from a woman aged 18-29 years in good health and CMV-seronegative.

This clone was picked up one time. The chain is built from TRBV7-5 and TRBJ2-3; the table's D call, TRBD2, was not checked against the DNA. TRBV7-5 is a documented pseudogene. This CDR3 is 18 amino acids long. CDR3 in amino acids: CVRSLGEGVPRKTDTQYF. The CDR3 DNA follows: TGTGTCAGAAGCTTAGGCGAGGGTGTGCCCCGGAAAACAGATACGCAGTATTTT.

Comment on this clone: At one end the junction does not follow the germline gene, possibly because of a read error. The chain employs TRBV7-2 and TRBJ2-3, with unresolved D. Germline CDR1 and CDR2: SGHTA and FQGNSA. The CDR3 consists of 14 residues. DNA for the CDR3: TGTGCCAGCAGCTTAGATTACAGCACGGATACGCAGTATTTT. It codes for CASSLDYSTDTQYF.

A single count supports this clone. The chain combines TRBV9 with TRBJ2-1, with 13 bases aligning to TRBD2. Trimming took 2 bases from V and 9 from J; bases not matched to a gene: 2. This CDR3 contains 14 residues. CDR1 is SGDLS and CDR2 is YYNGEE in the germline V gene. For the CDR3, the DNA is TGTGCCAGCAGCGTCGGACTAGCGGGAGTTGAGCAGTTCTTC. As protein: CASSVGLAGVEQFF.

The DNA for the CDR3 is TGTGCCAGCAGCTTATCAGGGGATAACTATGGCTACACCTTC. It yields the protein CASSLSGDNYGYTF. V is TRBV7-9 and J is TRBJ1-2; perhaps TRBD1 as D (6 bases). The V gene's germline CDR1 is SEHNR and CDR2 FQNEAQ (reference sequence). This CDR3 spans 14 amino acids. V lost 2 bases to trimming and J lost 1 base, with 8 bases between them.

The chain has TRBV2 and TRBJ1-5; D remains ambiguous. CDR3 size: 15 residues. Trimming removed 6 bases at V and 6 bases at J, with 18 bases between. Germline values: CDR1 SNHLY, CDR2 FYNNEI. The CDR3 sequence: CASSPGTAPGQPQHF. The DNA of the CDR3 is TGTGCCAGCAGCCCCGGAACAGCCCCTGGTCAGCCCCAGCATTTT.

The chain has TRBV6-5 and TRBJ2-5; TRBD2 might be the D (5 bases). This CDR3 is 13 amino acids long. V was pared by 6 bases and J by 9 bases, with 17 bases between. Germline assignment: CDR1 MNHEY and CDR2 SVGAGI. The CDR3 DNA reads as TGTGCCAGCAGGAGAGAAGCGGCGCTGGCCCAGTACTTC. Translation gives CASRREAALAQYF.

The chain recombines TRBV7-2 with TRBJ2-7, with 11 nucleotides matching TRBD2. The CDR3 runs to 16 residues. Trimming removed 5 bases from V and 4 bases from J; junction bases left unmatched: 10. Germline CDR1 and CDR2: SGHTA and FQGNSA. CDR3 DNA: TGTGCCAGCAGCGGGGTAGCGGGAGGGCCCTCTTACGAGCAGTACTTC. Amino acids: CASSGVAGGPSYEQYF. The entire variable domain, with the rest obtained from reference TRBV7-2 and TRBJ2-7, is as follows: GAGVSQSPSNKVTEKGKDVELRCDPISGHTALYWYRQSLGQGLEFLIYFQGNSAPDKSGLPSDRFSAERTGGSVSTLTIQRTQQEDSAVYLCASSGVAGGPSYEQYFGPGTRLTVT.

This sequence joins TRBV7-2 and TRBJ1-2; tentative D call: TRBD1 (5 bases). Trimming left V 1 base short and J 3 bases short, with 18 bases between. The CDR3 is 17 amino acids. Germline assignment: CDR1 SGHTA and CDR2 FQGNSA. CDR3 coding DNA: TGTGCCAGCAGCTTAGGGACTACAGGTACCTGGGACTATGGCTACACCTTC. Translating it yields CASSLGTTGTWDYGYTF.

CDR3 sequence: CASSLQEGQSYEQYF. CDR3 DNA: TGTGCCAGCAGCCTACAGGAGGGGCAAAGTTACGAGCAGTACTTC. The genes are TRBV13 and TRBJ2-7; D possibly corresponds to TRBD2 (6 bases). V was pared by 5 bases and J by 4 bases, with 18 bases between. The CDR3 sequence is 15 residues long. In germline, CDR1 is PRHDT, CDR2 FYEKMQ (reference sequence).

The V and J genes are TRBV6-1 and TRBJ1-5; 7 positions agree with TRBD1. The CDR3 contains 13 residues. Germline V gives CDR1 MNHNS, CDR2 SASEGT. After removal of 6 bases from V and 7 bases from J, the junction contained 6 bases not matched to a gene. Written as DNA, the CDR3 is TGTGCCAGCAGCGGACAGGTCAACCAGCCCCAGCATTTT. Protein product: CASSGQVNQPQHF.

This chain joins TRBV4-1 and TRBJ1-5; D is unclear. The germline V gene encodes CDR1 MGHRA and CDR2 YSYEKL. The ends were cut back, 0 bases at V and 4 bases at J, with 10 bases in the middle. This CDR3 region has 15 residues. The CDR3 DNA is TGCGCCAGCAGCCAAGATCCTTCGTTAAATCAGCCCCAGCATTTT. This gives the protein CASSQDPSLNQPQHF.

The chain uses TRBV19 and TRBJ2-1; 11 positions match TRBD2. The V gene end was trimmed by 0 bases and the J gene end by 8 bases; junction bases not matched to a gene: 6. The CDR3 is made up of 16 amino acids. Looked up from germline, CDR1 is LNHDA and CDR2 is SQIVND (reference sequence). The CDR3 sequence: CASSIDLAGGLYEQFF. The CDR3 region has the DNA TGTGCCAGTAGTATAGATTTAGCGGGAGGGCTCTATGAGCAGTTCTTC.

The J gene is TRBJ2-7, the V gene TRBV29-1, with 7 bases identical to TRBD1. Germline CDR1 is SQVTM and CDR2 is ANQGSEA. The ends lost 4 bases at V and 3 bases at J; junction bases unmatched: 3. This CDR3 has 12 residues. For the CDR3, the DNA is TGCAGCGTTGCGCGACAGGGCTACGAGCAGTACTTC. Its translation is CSVARQGYEQYF.

J is TRBJ2-3 and V is TRBV25-1; 8 bases align to TRBD2. Germline CDR1 is MGHDK and CDR2 is SYGVNS. Germline trimming cut 1 base from V and 5 bases from J; bases unmatched to any gene: 14. There are 18 residues in the CDR3. The CDR3 reads CASSEWEGSGGPRDTQYF. CDR3 nucleotides: TGTGCCAGCAGTGAATGGGAGGGGAGCGGGGGCCCTCGAGATACGCAGTATTTT. Supplemented by reference TRBV25-1 and TRBJ2-3, the full variable domain reads EADIYQTPRYLVIGTGKKITLECSQTMGHDKMYWYQQDPGMELHLIHYSYGVNSTEKGDLSSESTVSRIRTEHFPLTLESARPSHTSQYLCASSEWEGSGGPRDTQYFGPGTRLTVL.

V is TRBV5-4 and J is TRBJ1-1; D is unclear. Germline CDR1 and CDR2: SGHNT and YYREEE (reference sequence). Trimming pared 0 bases from V and 0 bases from J, leaving 15 bases between. This CDR3 is built from 17 residues. Written as DNA, the CDR3 is TGTGCCAGCAGCTTGGCTCTCCAGTCCATTATGAACACTGAAGCTTTCTTT. Amino acids: CASSLALQSIMNTEAFF.

The V gene is TRBV25-1, the J gene TRBJ2-5; the D gene is possibly TRBD1 (6 bases). V lost 2 bases and J 0 bases, leaving 7 bases between the germline ends. Germline V gene lookup returns CDR1 MGHDK and CDR2 SYGVNS. This CDR3 is 14 amino acids long. The CDR3 DNA sequence: TGTGCCAGCAGTGAAACAGGGCACCAAGAGACCCAGTACTTC. Its protein product is CASSETGHQETQYF. Full variable domain (remainder filled in from reference TRBV25-1 and TRBJ2-5): EADIYQTPRYLVIGTGKKITLECSQTMGHDKMYWYQQDPGMELHLIHYSYGVNSTEKGDLSSESTVSRIRTEHFPLTLESARPSHTSQYLCASSETGHQETQYFGPGTRLLVL.

The chain has TRBV5-8 and TRBJ1-1, with TRBD1 as a possible D gene (5 bases). There are 11 residues in the CDR3. Germline-derived CDR1 and CDR2 are SGHTS and YDEGEE. Trimming removed 1 base at V and 11 bases at J, with 9 bases between. The CDR3 spells CASSLQGEAFF. As DNA, the CDR3 is TGTGCCAGCAGCTTGCAGGGTGAGGCTTTCTTT. The whole variable domain, filled in from reference TRBV5-8 and TRBJ1-1, reads EAGVTQSPTHLIKTRGQQATLRCSPISGHTSVYWYQQALGLGLQFLLWYDEGEERNRGNFPPRFSGRQFPNYSSELNVNALELEDSALYLCASSLQGEAFFGQGTRLTVV.

The chain carries TRBV11-2 and TRBJ2-1; unclear D gene. Trimming cost V 6 bases and J 0 bases, with 18 bases left between them. The CDR3 runs 17 residues. The germline V gene has CDR1 SGHAT and CDR2 FQNNGV. CDR3 in DNA: TGTGCCAGCAGTGACCCGAAGACACCCCACTCCTACAATGAGCAGTTCTTC. Its translation is CASSDPKTPHSYNEQFF. Using reference TRBV11-2 and TRBJ2-1 for the parts outside the CDR3, the full variable domain is EAGVAQSPRYKIIEKRQSVAFWCNPISGHATLYWYQQILGQGPKLLIQFQNNGVVDDSQLPKDRFSAERLKGVDSTLKIQPAKLEDSAVYLCASSDPKTPHSYNEQFFGPGTRLTVL.

The V call is TRBV10-3, the J call TRBJ1-1, with D possibly matching TRBD1 (6 bases). Germline values: CDR1 ENHRY, CDR2 SYGVKD. This CDR3 region has 13 residues. V lost 10 bases and J lost 6, with 18 bases in between. The CDR3 sequence is CATRGAEGAEAFF. The CDR3 nucleotides read TGTGCCACCAGAGGCGCCGAGGGGGCTGAAGCTTTCTTT.

The chain is built from TRBV4-1 and TRBJ2-1; TRBD2 matches 12 bases. The CDR3 extends over 17 amino acids. Germline V gives CDR1 MGHRA, CDR2 YSYEKL. V lost 4 bases, J lost 1 base, and 5 bases stayed unmatched. DNA of the CDR3: TGCGCCAGCAGCCTCCTACTAGCGGGGGGTTCCTACAATGAGCAGTTCTTC. It translates to CASSLLLAGGSYNEQFF.

V usage is TRBV7-9 and J usage is TRBJ2-1, with 14 bases fitting TRBD2. From germline, CDR1 is SEHNR and CDR2 FQNEAQ (reference sequence). This CDR3 contains 18 residues. V was pared by 5 bases and J by 7 bases, with 13 bases of the junction left unmatched. The CDR3 loop is CASSGRLAGGPRRNEQFF. CDR3 DNA: TGTGCCAGCAGCGGGCGACTAGCGGGAGGGCCGCGTCGGAATGAGCAGTTCTTC.

The sample holds a few counts of this clone. The chain carries TRBV6-5 and TRBJ1-3; D gene uncertain. V was trimmed by 3 bases and J by 0 bases, leaving 6 bases between them. Germline values: CDR1 MNHEY, CDR2 SVGAGI. The CDR3 length is 14 residues. The CDR3 bases are TGTGCCAGCAGTTATTGGGCCTCTGGAAACACCATATATTTT. It codes for CASSYWASGNTIYF.

The chain employs TRBV15 and TRBJ2-1; 12 positions agree with TRBD2. With 0 bases clipped from V and 6 bases from J, the junction kept 3 bases outside the gene matches. CDR1 is LNHNV, CDR2 YYDKDF, per germline (reference sequence). This CDR3 is built from 16 residues. In DNA form, the CDR3 reads TGTGCCACCAGCAGAGAACTAGCGGGAGGTGCCAATGAGCAGTTCTTC. Amino acids: CATSRELAGGANEQFF.

The chain employs TRBV10-1 and TRBJ2-1; TRBD2 might be the D (7 bases). Trimming shortened V by 3 bases and J by 4 bases, and 13 bases separated the two germline ends. Per germline, CDR1 WNHNN and CDR2 SYGVQD (reference sequence). The CDR3 spans 15 residues. CDR3 in amino acids: CASSDLRGGYNEQFF. CDR3 nucleotides: TGCGCCAGCAGTGATTTGAGGGGGGGTTACAATGAGCAGTTCTTC.

The V gene is TRBV5-1, the J gene TRBJ2-5, with 7 nucleotides matching TRBD1. The trim removed 4 bases at V and 4 bases at J, leaving 10 bases unmatched. CDR3 length equals 15 residues. The germline V gene has CDR1 SGHRS and CDR2 YFSETQ. For the CDR3, the DNA is TGCGCCAGCAGCGGAATACAGGGGCCTGGAGAGACCCAGTACTTC. Translation gives CASSGIQGPGETQYF.